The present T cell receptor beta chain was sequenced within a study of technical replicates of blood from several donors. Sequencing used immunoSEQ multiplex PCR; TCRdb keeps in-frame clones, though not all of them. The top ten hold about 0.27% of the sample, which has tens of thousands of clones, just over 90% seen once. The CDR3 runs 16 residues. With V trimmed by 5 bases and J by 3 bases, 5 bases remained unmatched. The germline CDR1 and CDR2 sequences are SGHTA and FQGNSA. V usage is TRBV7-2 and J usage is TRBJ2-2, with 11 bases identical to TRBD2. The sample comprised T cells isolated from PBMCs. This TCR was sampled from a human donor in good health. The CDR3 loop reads CASSRVAGGDTGELFF. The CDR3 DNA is TGTGCCAGCAGCAGAGTAGCGGGGGGGGACACCGGGGAGCTGTTTTTT.